Below are 27 T cell receptor beta chains sequenced from a single sample in a study of read filtering for tumor transcriptome and immune sequencing (dated by TCRdb to 2019 to 2021). Sequenced on an Illumina HiSeq 4000. TCR libraries were constructed from approximately 360 ng RNA using the Immunoverse kit, and molecular barcoded adaptors covering alpha/delta and beta/gamma chains were employed. Starting from the raw public reads, TCRdb applied fastp trimming at Q25, assembled clones with MiXCR and retained in-frame beta chains. Identical CDR3 proteins give one entry, which carries the most common genes and DNA. Counted in this sample were 75,000 to 95,000 distinct CDR3 sequences; 9% to 15% of them appeared once. Of the sample, just under 15% falls within the top ten clones. Sequenced input: a population of CD138-negative cells sorted from bone marrow. The sample's cell subset or site label, decoded: bone marrow mononuclear cells depleted of CD138+ plasma/myeloma cells by negative magnetic selection. All receptors come from a donor at least 40 years old with multiple myeloma.

In this sample, this clonotype turned up many times. The rearrangement joins TRBV5-1 to TRBJ1-3, with D unresolved. The CDR3 has 16 residues. Trimming stripped 0 bases from V and 0 bases from J, with 10 bases between. Germline V gives CDR1 SGHRS, CDR2 YFSETQ. DNA for the CDR3: TGCGCCAGCAGCTTGGCCGGGGTCGCCTCTGGAAACACCATATATTTT. This codes for CASSLAGVASGNTIYF.

This clonotype was seen a few times. This chain connects TRBV25-1 to TRBJ2-1; TRBD2 agrees at 11 bases. This CDR3 is 15 amino acids long. V was pared by 7 bases and J by 4 bases, with 6 bases of the junction left unmatched. Germline V gene data show CDR1 as MGHDK and CDR2 as SYGVNS. The CDR3 coding sequence is TGTGCCAGCACCATAGCGGGAGGGCTGTACAATGAGCAGTTCTTC. Its protein is CASTIAGGLYNEQFF.

This clonotype was seen many times. The genes are TRBV11-3 and TRBJ2-2, with D maybe TRBD1 (5 bases). Trimming left V 3 bases short and J 2 bases short, with 7 bases between. The CDR3 runs to 14 residues. Germline loops: CDR1 SGHNT, CDR2 YENEEA. The CDR3 loop reads CASSFTGNTGELFF. The CDR3 DNA follows: TGTGCCAGCAGCTTCACAGGAAACACCGGGGAGCTGTTTTTT.

This clonotype has ten or more counts. The gene calls are TRBV19 and TRBJ2-3; 8 bases are shared with TRBD2. Trimming cost V 7 bases and J 3 bases; bases outside gene matches: 12. The germline CDR1 and CDR2 sequences are LNHDA and SQIVND (reference sequence). The CDR3 loop spans 16 amino acids. The CDR3 spells CASTLGSVAGTDTQYF. In DNA, the CDR3 is TGTGCCAGTACCCTCGGGTCGGTAGCGGGAACAGATACGCAGTATTTT.

The chain joins TRBV7-9 to TRBJ1-3; D ambiguous. Germline V gene data show CDR1 as SEHNR and CDR2 as FQNEAQ (reference sequence). The length of the CDR3 is 13 residues. V lost 0 bases to trimming and J lost 7 bases, with 7 bases between them. CDR3 coding DNA: TGTGCCAGCAGCTTAGCGGACGGGAACACCATATATTTT. Protein product: CASSLADGNTIYF.

To note about this clonotype: This sequence may be a read error, since a much larger clone differs from it by one base. The J gene is TRBJ2-3, the V gene TRBV29-1; no reliable D call. Germline assignment: CDR1 SQVTM and CDR2 ANQGSEA. Trimming took 2 bases from V and 7 from J, leaving 13 bases between them. The CDR3 runs to 13 residues. CDR3 DNA sequence: TGCAGCGTTGAACCAGTATTTTTAAATACGCAGTATTTT. Translating it yields CSVEPVFLNTQYF.

This clonotype was recorded many times. The chain joins TRBV4-2 to TRBJ2-1; 15 positions agree with TRBD2. CDR3 size: 15 residues. In germline, CDR1 is LGHNA, CDR2 YNFKEQ. J gave up 11 bases and V 0 bases, and 2 bases lay outside the gene matches. This CDR3 is CASSQEGLAGGQQFF. In nucleotides, the CDR3 is TGTGCCAGCAGCCAAGAAGGACTAGCGGGAGGGCAGCAGTTCTTC.

This clonotype was picked up a small number of times. This clone may be a read error of a much larger clone one base away. It is likely a read error, because the conserved phenylalanine at the end of the CDR3 is missing. The chain links TRBV6-6 to TRBJ1-1, with 7 positions matching TRBD1. V shed 2 bases, J shed 5 bases, and the junction held 2 bases outside the gene matches. This CDR3 comprises 13 residues. The germline V gene has CDR1 MNHNY and CDR2 SVGAGI (reference sequence). CDR3 nucleotides: TGTGCCAGCAGTTACGACAGGGTAACTGAAGCTTTCTCT. It encodes CASSYDRVTEAFS.

This clonotype was seen at least ten times. The chain carries TRBV5-1 and TRBJ2-3; D call uncertain. CDR1 SGHRS and CDR2 YFSETQ come from the germline V gene. This CDR3 has 14 amino acids. The ends were cut back, 1 base at V and 1 base at J, with 7 bases in the middle. The CDR3 reads CASSLISGTDTQYF. The CDR3 nucleotides are TGCGCCAGCAGCTTGATCAGCGGCACAGATACGCAGTATTTT.

This clonotype was picked up many times. V usage is TRBV28 and J usage is TRBJ2-7, with TRBD2 as a possible D gene (6 bases). The CDR3 loop spans 13 amino acids. Trimming took off 8 bases at V and 3 bases at J, with 14 bases between the two ends. The V gene's germline CDR1 is MDHEN and CDR2 SYDVKM. The CDR3 sequence is CASGRPDYYEQYF. The CDR3 coding sequence is TGTGCCAGCGGACGCCCGGACTACTACGAGCAGTACTTC.

A few counts support this clonotype. A read error is possible here, since a much larger clone lies one base away. The missing conserved phenylalanine or tryptophan at the end of this CDR3 makes a read error likely. The gene calls are TRBV20-1 and TRBJ1-5; 8 bases align to TRBD1. The V gene end was trimmed by 1 base and the J gene end by 7 bases; junction bases not matched to a gene: 3. The V gene's germline CDR1 is DFQATT and CDR2 SNEGSKA (reference sequence). This CDR3 is 13 amino acids long. The chain's CDR3 is CSARAGGGQPQHY. The CDR3 DNA sequence: TGCAGTGCTAGAGCAGGGGGCGGACAGCCCCAGCATTAT.

V and J are TRBV10-2 and TRBJ1-5, with a tentative D call TRBD1 (5 bases). CDR1 is WSHSY and CDR2 is SAAADI in the germline V gene. Trimming left V 2 bases short and J 7 bases short, with 9 bases between. The CDR3 runs to 13 residues. CDR3 residues: CASSEPGLQPQHF. CDR3 in DNA: TGCGCCAGCAGTGAGCCGGGACTCCAGCCCCAGCATTTT.

This clonotype was detected many times. The genes are TRBV2 and TRBJ2-7; possible D gene TRBD2, 7 bases. Germline V gene data show CDR1 as SNHLY and CDR2 as FYNNEI. The CDR3 totals 14 residues. Trimming stripped 10 bases from V and 4 bases from J, with 20 bases between. CDR3 protein: CATSGEGNSYEQYF. The CDR3 DNA sequence: TGTGCCACCTCAGGGGAGGGGAATTCTTACGAGCAGTACTTC.

This clonotype was seen ten or more times. The rearrangement uses TRBV7-2 and TRBJ2-5, with D unresolved. The CDR3 length is 17 residues. V was trimmed by 3 bases and J by 1 base, leaving 18 bases between them. Germline V gene data show CDR1 as SGHTA and CDR2 as FQGNSA. The CDR3 reads CASSLGLRTQPQETQYF. DNA for the CDR3: TGTGCCAGCAGCTTGGGTCTTAGGACCCAGCCCCAAGAGACCCAGTACTTC.

This clonotype was picked up many times. V gene TRBV18 combines with J gene TRBJ2-1; D may be TRBD1 or TRBD2 (5 bases each). The V and J ends lost 9 bases and 6 bases respectively, with 24 bases between them. This CDR3 region has 16 residues. In germline, CDR1 is KGHSH, CDR2 LQKENI. CDR3 region: CASCNQLGDRGNEQFF. The CDR3, as DNA: TGTGCCAGTTGCAACCAACTAGGGGACCGTGGCAATGAGCAGTTCTTC. Filled out from reference TRBV18 and TRBJ2-1, the complete variable domain reads NAGVMQNPRHLVRRRGQEARLRCSPMKGHSHVYWYRQLPEEGLKFMVYLQKENIIDESGMPKERFSAEFPKEGPSILRIQQVVRGDSAAYFCASCNQLGDRGNEQFFGPGTRLTVL.

The chain combines TRBV19 with TRBJ2-3; D perhaps matches TRBD2 (6 bases). From germline, CDR1 is LNHDA and CDR2 SQIVND (reference sequence). The CDR3 totals 13 residues. V was pared by 6 bases and J by 3 bases, with 10 bases between. This CDR3 is CASRRGATDTQYF. The CDR3 bases are TGTGCCAGTAGGCGGGGAGCTACAGATACGCAGTATTTT.

This clonotype was seen at least ten times. V usage is TRBV5-1 and J usage is TRBJ2-7, with 7 bases that match TRBD2. With 4 bases clipped from V and 5 bases from J, the junction kept 6 bases outside the gene matches. Germline-derived CDR1 and CDR2 are SGHRS and YFSETQ. The CDR3 covers 13 residues. The DNA for the CDR3 is TGCGCCAGCAGCAGGGGAGGGGTCGACGAGCAGTACTTC. Translation: CASSRGGVDEQYF. The full variable domain, its missing parts supplied by reference TRBV5-1 and TRBJ2-7, is KAGVTQTPRYLIKTRGQQVTLSCSPISGHRSVSWYQQTPGQGLQFLFEYFSETQRNKGNFPGRFSGRQFSNSRSEMNVSTLELGDSALYLCASSRGGVDEQYFGPGTRLTVT.

At least ten counts were recorded for this clonotype. V usage is TRBV12-3 or TRBV12-4 and J usage is TRBJ1-1; tentative D call: TRBD1 (5 bases). V was shortened by 3 bases and J by 1 base, with 15 bases between the two germline ends. The CDR3 has 16 amino acids. CDR3 loop: CASSFGRQPTNTEAFF. The CDR3 nucleotides are TGTGCCAGCAGTTTCGGCAGACAGCCAACGAACACTGAAGCTTTCTTT.

This clonotype was counted ten times or more. CDR3 DNA: TGCAGTGCTATGGTGGACACCGGGGAGCTGTTTTTT. It codes for CSAMVDTGELFF. The V gene is TRBV20-1, the J gene TRBJ2-2; no definite D call. This CDR3 is 12 amino acids long. With 4 bases removed from V and 3 bases from J, the gap between germline ends came to 6 bases. The germline V gene encodes CDR1 DFQATT and CDR2 SNEGSKA (reference sequence).

This clonotype occurred many times. The rearrangement uses TRBV4-1 and TRBJ2-5, with no clear D. The germline V and J ends were trimmed by 0 bases and 4 bases, with 9 bases remaining between them. The CDR3 is made up of 14 amino acids. CDR1 MGHRA and CDR2 YSYEKL come from the germline V gene. CDR3 nucleotide sequence: TGCGCCAGCAGCCAAGATTGGGTTGGAGAGACCCAGTACTTC. This translates into CASSQDWVGETQYF.

This clonotype was counted at least ten times. V is TRBV2 and J is TRBJ2-3; D is unclear. V was shortened by 5 bases and J by 6 bases, with 9 bases between the two germline ends. CDR1 is SNHLY, CDR2 FYNNEI, per germline. The CDR3 has 12 amino acids. CDR3 protein: CASSPPPDTQYF. In nucleotides, the CDR3 is TGTGCCAGCAGTCCACCCCCGGATACGCAGTATTTT.

This clonotype appeared a few times. The gene calls are TRBV14 and TRBJ2-7, with D tentatively TRBD1 (8 bases). This CDR3 has 15 amino acids. Germline values: CDR1 SGHDN, CDR2 FVKESK. The V end lost 4 bases, the J end lost 3 bases, and 16 bases lay between the germline ends. The CDR3 coding sequence is TGTGCCAGCAGCCGCGGACAGGGAGGGAACTACGAGCAGTACTTC. The encoded protein is CASSRGQGGNYEQYF.

V and J are TRBV7-9 and TRBJ1-1; unclear D gene. This CDR3 contains 15 residues. The germline V gene encodes CDR1 SEHNR and CDR2 FQNEAQ (reference sequence). Trimming cost V 1 base and J 2 bases, with 11 bases left between them. The DNA of the CDR3 is TGTGCCAGCAGCTTAGGGGCCGAGAAAAACACTGAAGCTTTCTTT. This translates into CASSLGAEKNTEAFF.

This clonotype was recorded at least ten times. The chain combines TRBV7-8 with TRBJ2-2; D unclear. V gave up 5 bases and J gave up 0 bases, with 16 bases separating them. Looked up from germline, CDR1 is SGHVS and CDR2 is FQNEAQ. This CDR3 is 17 amino acids long. Here the CDR3 DNA reads TGTGCCAGCAGCACGCCCCTGGACCGACCGAACACCGGGGAGCTGTTTTTT. It yields the protein CASSTPLDRPNTGELFF.

Of note for this clonotype: Germline and junction disagree at one end, which may indicate a read error. This chain connects TRBV7-9 to TRBJ2-7; tentatively, D is TRBD1 (6 bases). CDR3 length: 13 residues. Germline CDR1 reads SEHNR; CDR2 reads FQNEAQ (reference sequence). DNA for the CDR3: TGTGCCAGCAGTTTAGGCTCTAGGGACAAGCAGTACTTC. Translating gives CASSLGSRDKQYF.

This clonotype was observed at least ten times. The chain couples TRBV6-2 or TRBV6-3 to TRBJ2-2; 8 bases map to TRBD1. Per the germline V gene, CDR1 is MNHEY and CDR2 is SVGEGT. With V trimmed by 8 bases and J by 4 bases, 15 bases remained unmatched. The CDR3 totals 17 residues. The CDR3 sequence is CASAPATGGKGTGELFF. CDR3 nucleotides: TGTGCCAGCGCCCCGGCTACAGGGGGAAAGGGCACCGGGGAGCTGTTTTTT.

A remark on this clonotype: Just one base apart from a much larger clone, this may be a read error. The V call is TRBV7-3, the J call TRBJ2-2; 8 bases fit TRBD2. The CDR3 length is 15 residues. Germline V gene data show CDR1 as SGHTA and CDR2 as FQGTGA. CDR3 nucleotides: TGTGCCAGCAGCCCCCGGGAGGGGTACACCGGGGAGCTGCTTTTT. It specifies CASSPREGYTGELLF.